Listed below are T cell receptor beta chains from one sample, sequenced in a study of blood T cell repertoires in COVID-19. The assay was immunoSEQ multiplex PCR, and TCRdb's table has in-frame clones only and misses some. The table includes about 290,000 clones, around nine tenths detected once. The sample was PBMCs or T cells enriched from blood (not recorded which). These receptors were collected from a woman aged 40 to 50 who had recovered from COVID-19. Each CDR3 is given with its conserved first and last residue. The D gene is left open where the match is weak. Where a row states a size, it is once, few, many or the class of an expanded clone; other rows omit it.

TRBV27	TRBJ2-7	.	TRBD2	TGTGCCAGCAGTGGGGGACTAGCGGGAAAGTCCTACGAGCAGTACTTC	CASSGGLAGKSYEQYF
TRBV2	TRBJ2-3	.	TRBD2	TGTGCCAGCTCGGGGGTGACTAGCGGGGGTACAGATACGCAGTATTTT	CASSGVTSGGTDTQYF
TRBV3-1/TRBV3-2	TRBJ1-3	.	.	TGTGCCAGCAGCCAAGGTGGCTTGAGGGCCAGCTCTGGAAACACCATATATTTT	CASSQGGLRASSGNTIYF
TRBV30	TRBJ1-6	once	.	TGTGCCTGGAGTGAGGACAGAAATTCACCCCTCCACTTT	CAWSEDRNSPLHF
TRBV27	TRBJ1-1	.	.	TGTGCCAGCATACCCCGATTAACCCCGGAGCCGAGTGGGAACACTGAAGCTTTCTTT	CASIPRLTPEPSGNTEAFF
TRBV7-2	TRBJ1-3	.	.	TGTGCCAGCAGCTTAGAGAGGGTGTCAGGAAACACCATATATTTT	CASSLERVSGNTIYF
TRBV2	TRBJ1-1	few	.	TGTGCCAGCGAGAGGGCTGAAGCTTTCTTT	CASERAEAFF
TRBV14	TRBJ2-3	.	.	TGTGCCAGCAGCCAAGAGGGGGTCTTGGCGGGGGCTTTCACAGATACGCAGTATTTT	CASSQEGVLAGAFTDTQYF
TRBV10-1	TRBJ1-5	.	.	TGCGCCAGCAGTGATACGGGGGACTCTTCCTATAGCAATCAGCCCCAGCATTTT	CASSDTGDSSYSNQPQHF
TRBV7-9	TRBJ2-5	.	.	TGTGCCAGCAGCTTAATTACGGAGGGAGAGACCCAGTACTTC	CASSLITEGETQYF
TRBV6-5	TRBJ1-2	.	TRBD1	TGTGCCAGCAACAACCGGGACAGCCCCTATGGCTACACCTTC	CASNNRDSPYGYTF
TRBV5-1	TRBJ2-2	.	TRBD2	TGCGCCAGCAGCTTCGCTAGCGGGGCGAACACCGGGGAGCTGTTTTTT	CASSFASGANTGELFF
TRBV28	TRBJ1-1	.	TRBD1	TGTGCCAGCAGTGGATATTTCCGGGACAGGCGACCCATGAACACTGAAGCTTTCTTT	CASSGYFRDRRPMNTEAFF
TRBV11-3	TRBJ1-1	.	.	TGTGCCAGCAGCCGAGAACCGAACACTGAAGCTTTCTTT	CASSREPNTEAFF
TRBV7-3	TRBJ2-7	.	TRBD2	TGTGCCAGCAGCTTATCCGCGGGAGGGACCTACGAGCAGTACTTC	CASSLSAGGTYEQYF
TRBV27	TRBJ2-7	.	.	TGTGCCAGCAGTTTAAGGCACCAGGGTTGGGAGCAGTACTTC	CASSLRHQGWEQYF
TRBV7-9	TRBJ1-4	.	.	TGTGCCAGCAGCATGACTTCAGGGAAAAATGAAAAACTGTTTTTT	CASSMTSGKNEKLFF
TRBV5-6	TRBJ1-2	.	TRBD1	TGTGCCAGCAGCTCGACCAAGGACAGGGGGTTTGGCTACACCTTC	CASSSTKDRGFGYTF
TRBV10-3	TRBJ2-7	.	.	TGTGCCATCAGTGAGTCTGGAACTACCTACGAGCAGTACTTC	CAISESGTTYEQYF
TRBV7-3	TRBJ1-2	.	.	TGTGCCAGCAGCTTAGACCAGAGAGGAGGCTACACCTTC	CASSLDQRGGYTF
TRBV19	TRBJ2-1	.	.	TGTGCCAGTAGTGAGGCGCGGAAAAGTGAGCAGTTCTTC	CASSEARKSEQFF
TRBV7-2	TRBJ2-2	.	.	TGTGCCAGCAGCCCTAAGGGTGGACTCAACACCGGGGAGCTGTTTTTT	CASSPKGGLNTGELFF
TRBV29-1	TRBJ2-1	.	.	TGCAGCGTTGAAGTCAGGGGGGCCTACAATGAGCAGTTCTTC	CSVEVRGAYNEQFF
TRBV5-1	TRBJ2-6	.	.	TGCGCCAGCAGCTTTGACAGGATCCTCTCTGGGGCCAACGTCCTGACTTTC	CASSFDRILSGANVLTF
TRBV7-9	TRBJ1-2	.	TRBD1	TGTGCCAGCAGCCGACAGGGACCGAACTATGGCTACACCTTC	CASSRQGPNYGYTF
TRBV7-9	TRBJ1-4	.	TRBD1	TGTGCCAGCAGCACAGGGGGGGCAACTAATGAAAAACTGTTTTTT	CASSTGGATNEKLFF
TRBV19	TRBJ1-1	.	.	TGTGCCAGTATGAGGGGCAGGGGGAACACTGAAGCTTTCTTT	CASMRGRGNTEAFF
TRBV7-6	TRBJ2-5	.	TRBD1	TGTGCCAGCAGCTTAGGACAGGGGGCAACGTACCAAGAGACCCAGTACTTC	CASSLGQGATYQETQYF